The rows below give T cell receptor beta chains drawn from one sample of a study of regulatory T cells in long-lasting Graves disease. TCRdb fed the multiplex PCR reads into MiXCR, producing one record per CDR3 protein. This sample has roughly 420,000 distinct CDR3 sequences; roughly 15% occur once, and the top ten carry about 25%. These same records also appear under a second study, on T cells in Graves' hyperthyroidism and ophthalmopathy.

The material was peripheral blood mononuclear cells (PBMCs), obtained at new diagnosis, from a patient treated with antithyroid drugs. The receptors come from a woman between 18 and 29 years old with Graves disease. Each CDR3 is given with its conserved first and last residue. D genes are given only for firm matches. Rows give clone size only sometimes, using once, few, many, or a class for an expanded clone.

v_gene,j_gene,d_gene,abundance,CDR3aa,CDR3nt
TRBV6-9,TRBJ1-6,.,few,CASSYRGGNSPLHF,TGTGCCAGCAGTTACCGGGGGGGTAATTCACCCCTCCACTTT
TRBV12-3/TRBV12-4,TRBJ1-1,.,many,CASSLAGGPFGAFF,TGTGCCAGCAGTTTAGCTGGGGGACCTTTCGGAGCTTTCTTT
TRBV28,TRBJ2-7,.,few,CASSSRDIRTYEQYF,TGTGCCAGCAGTTCCAGGGACATACGCACCTACGAGCAGTACTTC
TRBV4-1,TRBJ2-7,.,few,CASSHVGTSYEQYF,TGCGCCAGCAGCCATGTGGGGACTTCCTACGAGCAGTACTTC
TRBV5-1,TRBJ2-1,TRBD2,many,CASSLRLAAHNEQFF,TGCGCCAGCAGCTTGAGACTAGCGGCTCACAATGAGCAGTTCTTC
TRBV11-2,TRBJ1-3,.,few,CASSLRTDKGNTIYF,TGTGCCAGCAGCTTACGGACAGACAAAGGAAACACCATATATTTT
TRBV20-1,TRBJ2-7,.,many,CSARSLTSSYEQYF,TGCAGTGCTAGATCCCTGACTAGCTCCTACGAGCAGTACTTC
TRBV9,TRBJ1-3,TRBD1,many,CASSITGTGYGNTIYF,TGTGCCAGCAGCATAACCGGGACAGGTTATGGAAACACCATATATTTT
TRBV5-6,TRBJ2-1,TRBD2,few,CASSYPGLAGVRPYNEQFF,TGTGCCAGCAGTTATCCGGGACTAGCGGGAGTCAGACCCTACAATGAGCAGTTCTTC
TRBV20-1,TRBJ2-7,.,many,CSASRGRVSYEQYF,TGCAGTGCTAGCAGGGGCCGAGTATCCTACGAGCAGTACTTC
TRBV28,TRBJ1-1,.,many,CATLSWGLTEAFF,TGTGCCACCCTGAGCTGGGGGCTCACTGAAGCTTTCTTT
TRBV4-2,TRBJ1-5,TRBD1,.,CASSQTGGIQPQHF,TGTGCCAGCAGCCAGACAGGGGGCATTCAGCCCCAGCATTTT
TRBV12-3/TRBV12-4,TRBJ1-1,.,many,CASSWTVSNTEAFF,TGTGCCAGCAGTTGGACAGTATCGAACACTGAAGCTTTCTTT
TRBV29-1,TRBJ1-1,.,many,CSVPGGLNTEAFF,TGCAGCGTTCCCGGGGGGTTGAACACTGAAGCTTTCTTT
TRBV10-3,TRBJ2-7,TRBD2,many,CAISDSSGRAGEQYF,TGTGCCATCAGTGATTCTAGCGGGAGGGCCGGGGAGCAGTACTTC
TRBV28,TRBJ2-2,.,many,CASSPPGGQIMNTGELFF,TGTGCCAGCAGTCCACCCGGAGGACAGATAATGAACACCGGGGAGCTGTTTTTT
TRBV7-7,TRBJ2-2,.,.,CASSLEPGGLIGELFF,TGTGCTAGCAGCTTAGAACCGGGCGGTCTTATCGGGGAGCTGTTTTTT
TRBV11-2,TRBJ1-4,.,.,CASSLGNRNEKLFF,TGTGCCAGCAGCTTGGGGAATCGGAATGAAAAACTGTTTTTT
TRBV6-2/TRBV6-3,TRBJ2-1,.,few,CASSSGISYNEQFF,TGTGCCAGCAGTTCCGGGATTTCCTACAATGAGCAGTTCTTC
TRBV12-3/TRBV12-4,TRBJ2-4,.,few,CASSPQQGPSNIQYF,TGTGCCAGCAGTCCCCAACAGGGTCCCTCAAACATTCAGTACTTC
TRBV7-9,TRBJ1-1,.,many,CASSLEALIGKNTEAFF,TGTGCCAGCAGCTTAGAGGCCCTCATAGGGAAGAACACTGAAGCTTTCTTT
TRBV20-1,TRBJ2-3,TRBD2,few,CSGASGSRPADTQYF,TGCAGTGGTGCTAGCGGGAGCCGGCCCGCAGATACGCAGTATTTT
TRBV18,TRBJ2-7,TRBD2,many,CASSPQRDRSYEQYF,TGTGCCAGCTCACCTCAGCGGGATCGATCCTACGAGCAGTACTTC
TRBV6-5,TRBJ1-2,.,many,CASSSVENYGYTF,TGTGCCAGCAGTTCAGTTGAGAACTATGGCTACACCTTC
TRBV28,TRBJ2-2,.,.,CASTPRTHSRYTGELFF,TGTGCCAGCACCCCTCGGACGCACTCTAGATATACCGGGGAGCTGTTTTTT
TRBV11-2,TRBJ2-5,.,many,CASSFSVGQETQYF,TGTGCCAGCAGCTTTTCCGTGGGACAAGAGACCCAGTACTTC
TRBV20-1,TRBJ2-1,.,many,CSARDSSSYNEQFF,TGCAGTGCGAGGGACTCAAGCTCCTACAATGAGCAGTTCTTC
TRBV4-1,TRBJ2-7,.,many,CASSPEGGGDPYEQYF,TGCGCCAGCAGCCCCGAGGGAGGAGGCGATCCCTACGAGCAGTACTTC
TRBV20-1,TRBJ1-1,.,.,CSATTSGYGGRGRPTEAFF,TGCAGTGCTACCACCTCGGGGTATGGGGGCCGGGGAAGGCCAACTGAAGCTTTCTTT
TRBV20-1,TRBJ2-7,.,many,CSARVGRGYEQYF,TGCAGTGCTAGAGTCGGGCGGGGCTACGAGCAGTACTTC
TRBV2,TRBJ2-5,.,many,CASKQEYQETQYF,TGTGCCAGCAAACAAGAGTACCAAGAGACCCAGTACTTC
TRBV28,TRBJ1-5,.,few,CASGSFNQPQHF,TGTGCCAGCGGTTCTTTTAATCAGCCCCAGCATTTT
TRBV4-1,TRBJ1-3,.,many,CASSQTGNTIYF,TGCGCCAGCAGCCAGACTGGAAACACCATATATTTT
TRBV28,TRBJ2-5,.,many,CASSFPGGVTQYF,TGTGCCAGCAGTTTTCCAGGGGGGGTGACCCAGTACTTC
TRBV20-1,TRBJ2-5,.,few,CSAGGVGSETQYF,TGCAGTGCGGGAGGAGTCGGATCAGAGACCCAGTACTTC
TRBV12-3/TRBV12-4,TRBJ2-6,.,.,CATSRGGFSSGANVLTF,TGTGCCACCTCGAGGGGGGGGTTTAGCTCTGGGGCCAACGTCCTGACTTTC
TRBV28,TRBJ1-5,.,.,CASSFPRGGGQPQHF,TGTGCCAGCAGTTTTCCGAGGGGGGGCGGGCAGCCCCAGCATTTT
TRBV29-1,TRBJ2-1,TRBD2,many,CSVAGTSGRAGYNEQFF,TGCAGCGTTGCCGGGACTAGCGGGAGGGCCGGGTACAATGAGCAGTTCTTC
TRBV5-1,TRBJ2-3,.,few,CASSRGDRTSTDTQYF,TGCGCCAGCAGCCGCGGGGACCGAACTAGCACAGATACGCAGTATTTT
TRBV9,TRBJ1-1,.,.,CASSVGYRVTNTEAFF,TGTGCCAGCAGCGTAGGCTACAGGGTTACGAACACTGAAGCTTTCTTT
TRBV11-3,TRBJ1-1,.,many,CASSPDGEAFF,TGTGCCAGCAGCCCAGACGGAGAAGCTTTCTTT
TRBV3-1,TRBJ2-2,.,many,CASSQGVGDSTGELFF,TGTGCCAGCAGCCAAGGCGTCGGAGATTCCACCGGGGAGCTGTTTTTT
TRBV11-2,TRBJ2-1,TRBD2,.,CASSLASAGGYEQFF,TGTGCCAGCAGCTTAGCGTCGGCGGGAGGATATGAGCAGTTCTTC
TRBV9,TRBJ1-4,.,few,CASSVVGGANEKLFF,TGTGCCAGCAGCGTAGTTGGGGGTGCTAATGAAAAACTGTTTTTT
TRBV7-3,TRBJ2-2,TRBD2,.,CASSAGLAGTGELFF,TGTGCCAGCAGCGCGGGACTAGCGGGCACCGGGGAGCTGTTTTTT
TRBV10-3,TRBJ2-1,TRBD2,many,CAISEGGLAVNEQFF,TGTGCCATCAGTGAGGGCGGACTAGCCGTCAATGAGCAGTTCTTC
TRBV4-1,TRBJ2-5,TRBD1,few,CASELGTGGRETQYF,TGCGCCAGCGAACTAGGGACAGGGGGAAGAGAGACCCAGTACTTC
TRBV9,TRBJ1-2,TRBD1,.,CASSAGTGGEDYGYTF,TGTGCCAGCAGCGCCGGGACAGGGGGCGAGGACTATGGCTACACCTTC
TRBV12-3/TRBV12-4,TRBJ2-7,.,many,CASTYAGPEQYF,TGTGCCAGCACGTATGCCGGTCCCGAGCAGTACTTC
TRBV5-6,TRBJ2-7,.,few,CASSFWDGDYEQYF,TGTGCCAGCAGCTTCTGGGACGGGGACTACGAGCAGTACTTC
TRBV28,TRBJ2-7,.,many,CASSLYGVTYEQYF,TGTGCCAGCAGTTTGTACGGGGTTACCTACGAGCAGTACTTC
TRBV28,TRBJ2-2,.,few,CASSPPNTGPGELFF,TGTGCCAGCAGTCCCCCAAACACAGGGCCCGGGGAGCTGTTTTTT
TRBV28,TRBJ1-1,TRBD1,many,CASSAGTGALNTEAFF,TGTGCCAGCAGTGCCGGGACAGGGGCCCTAAACACTGAAGCTTTCTTT
TRBV5-4,TRBJ2-3,.,few,CASSGATGGATDTQYF,TGTGCCAGCAGCGGAGCCACAGGGGGGGCTACAGATACGCAGTATTTT